This T cell receptor (beta chain) was observed in a study of blood T cell repertoires in COVID-19. As handled by the study authors: Estimates of nucleated cell counts were drawn from the amplification of reference gene primers. Clones were sequenced by immunoSEQ multiplex PCR, and TCRdb holds only the in-frame ones, with some missing. The DNA gave D and trimming, while V, J and clone size come from that table. The top ten clones hold roughly 3% of a sample with a few hundred thousand clones, about 90% of them seen once. After removal of 4 bases from V and 0 bases from J, the junction contained 6 bases not matched to a gene. CDR3 size: 15 residues. Germline CDR1 and CDR2: LNHDA and SQIVND (reference sequence).

The TCR comes from a woman in her 30s who had recovered from COVID-19. The rearrangement uses TRBV19 and TRBJ2-7; 7 nucleotides line up with TRBD2. Sequencing used PBMCs or T cells enriched from blood (not recorded which). CDR3 in amino acids: CASSTLAEISYEQYF. CDR3 nucleotide sequence: TGTGCCAGTAGTACCCTAGCGGAGATCTCCTACGAGCAGTACTTC.